A single sample gave rise to the 32 T cell receptor beta chains below, sequenced in a study of blood T cell repertoires in COVID-19. Assay used: immunoSEQ multiplex PCR; TCRdb lists only in-frame clones, some missing. The sample has about 98,000 clones; approximately 86% are singletons. Material for sequencing was peripheral blood. The receptors were gathered from a man in his fifties with acute or convalescent COVID-19.

The chain combines TRBV12-3 or TRBV12-4 with TRBJ2-7; D unclear. V lost 9 bases and J lost 5, with 11 bases in between. The CDR3 consists of 11 residues. This CDR3 reads CARKRPNEQYF. The CDR3 DNA reads TGTGCCAGGAAGCGCCCCAACGAGCAGTACTTC.

This chain uses TRBV29-1 with TRBJ1-1; perhaps TRBD1 as D (5 bases). This CDR3 spans 14 amino acids. Trimming removed 4 bases at V and 7 bases at J, with 19 bases between. Germline-derived CDR1 and CDR2 are SQVTM and ANQGSEA. The CDR3 DNA is TGCAGCGTTGCCCAACAGGTTTATTGGGATGAAGCTTTCTTT. This sequence encodes CSVAQQVYWDEAFF.

The chain employs TRBV10-2 and TRBJ1-1, with TRBD1 matching over 8 bases. V gave up 2 bases and J gave up 1 base; unmatched junction bases: 3. This CDR3 is 15 amino acids long. Germline CDR1 and CDR2: WSHSY and SAAADI. CDR3 DNA sequence: TGCGCCAGCAGTGAGCCGGGGACAGGGAACACTGAAGCTTTCTTT. Encoded protein: CASSEPGTGNTEAFF.

This clone was seen only a few times. This chain uses TRBV10-3 with TRBJ2-6; the D is unclear. V shed 11 bases and J shed 0 bases, with 11 bases lying between them. Germline V CDR1 and CDR2: ENHRY, SYGVKD. The CDR3 is 14 amino acids. CDR3 in amino acids: CAARSDSGANVLTF. CDR3 nucleotides: TGTGCCGCTAGGTCCGACTCTGGGGCCAACGTCCTGACTTTC.

V is TRBV5-1 and J is TRBJ2-7; TRBD1 might be the D (6 bases). Trimming pared 0 bases from V and 8 bases from J, leaving 9 bases between. Germline V gene sequence: CDR1 SGHRS, CDR2 YFSETQ. This CDR3 contains 12 residues. CDR3 loop: CASSLAGQQQYF. The CDR3 nucleotides are TGCGCCAGCAGCTTGGCAGGACAGCAGCAGTACTTC.

The chain employs TRBV6-1 and TRBJ2-2, with D unclear. The length of the CDR3 is 14 residues. Per the germline V gene, CDR1 is MNHNS and CDR2 is SASEGT. With 3 bases removed from V and 1 base from J, the gap between germline ends came to 6 bases. For the CDR3, the DNA is TGTGCCAGCAGTGAGTCAATGAACACCGGGGAGCTGTTTTTT. It encodes CASSESMNTGELFF.

This clone was counted a single time. V usage is TRBV5-1 and J usage is TRBJ1-1; D not resolved. Trimming took 2 bases from V and 4 from J, leaving 12 bases between them. This CDR3 comprises 14 residues. In germline, CDR1 is SGHRS, CDR2 YFSETQ. In DNA, the CDR3 is TGCGCCAGCAGCTTCTTCGGGATGGCCACTGAAGCTTTCTTT. It is translated as CASSFFGMATEAFF.

This rearrangement joins TRBV18 to TRBJ2-3, with D possibly being TRBD1 (5 bases). The CDR3 is 14 amino acids. Germline-derived CDR1 and CDR2 are KGHSH and LQKENI. V was clipped by 8 bases and J by 5 bases, with 17 bases between them. CDR3 DNA sequence: TGTGCCAGCGTCGACAGCCCCAGAAGAGATACGCAGTATTTT. Protein: CASVDSPRRDTQYF.

This clone was counted a few times. J is TRBJ2-3 and V is TRBV10-3, with 10 bases that match TRBD1. Germline values: CDR1 ENHRY, CDR2 SYGVKD. The CDR3 spans 13 residues. V lost 9 bases to trimming and J lost 2 bases; unmatched junction nucleotides: 2. The CDR3 loop is CAMGTGDTDTQYF. The DNA of the CDR3 is TGTGCCATGGGGACAGGGGACACAGATACGCAGTATTTT.

This clone was detected only a few times. J is TRBJ2-7 and V is TRBV10-2; 11 bases are a match to TRBD2. Losses at the gene ends were 2 bases for V and 2 bases for J; bases not matched to a gene: 8. The CDR3 sequence is 17 residues long. Per the germline V gene, CDR1 is WSHSY and CDR2 is SAAADI. The CDR3 DNA follows: TGCGCCAGCAGTGAGCCCGGCGGGACTAGCGGAACCTACGAGCAGTACTTC. Protein sequence: CASSEPGGTSGTYEQYF.

The rearrangement links TRBV5-8 to TRBJ1-1; no definite D call. Trimming pared 0 bases from V and 4 bases from J, leaving 13 bases between. Per the germline V gene, CDR1 is SGHTS and CDR2 is YDEGEE. The length of the CDR3 is 15 residues. CDR3: CASSLALGGSTEAFF. For the CDR3, the DNA is TGTGCCAGCAGCTTGGCCTTAGGAGGGAGCACTGAAGCTTTCTTT.

This sequence joins TRBV27 and TRBJ1-3; tentatively, D is TRBD1 (5 bases). This CDR3 region has 14 residues. Germline assignment: CDR1 MNHEY and CDR2 SMNVEV (reference sequence). With 5 bases removed from V and 2 bases from J, the gap between germline ends came to 10 bases. CDR3 residues: CASSPLDTGNTIYF. CDR3 nucleotides: TGTGCCAGCAGTCCGTTGGACACTGGAAACACCATATATTTT.

The rearrangement links TRBV7-2 to TRBJ2-1, with 9 positions matching TRBD2. The CDR3 covers 15 residues. Germline V gene lookup returns CDR1 SGHTA and CDR2 FQGNSA. V lost 2 bases and J lost 5; bases outside the gene matches: 4. The CDR3: CASSLNLAGNNEQFF. CDR3 coding DNA: TGTGCCAGCAGCTTAAATCTAGCGGGGAACAATGAGCAGTTCTTC.

This chain connects TRBV7-8 to TRBJ1-3, with TRBD1 matching 8 bases. CDR1 is SGHVS and CDR2 is FQNEAQ in the germline V gene. After removal of 5 bases from V and 4 bases from J, the junction contained 10 bases not matched to a gene. The CDR3 has 16 amino acids. CDR3 nucleotides: TGTGCCAGCAGCCCCCTGACAGGGGCTAGGGGAAACACCATATATTTT. This encodes CASSPLTGARGNTIYF. The whole variable domain, remainder taken from reference TRBV7-8 and TRBJ1-3, is GAGVSQSPRYKVAKRGQDVALRCDPISGHVSLFWYQQALGQGPEFLTYFQNEAQLDKSGLPSDRFFAERPEGSVSTLKIQRTQQEDSAVYLCASSPLTGARGNTIYFGEGSWLTVV.

The chain employs TRBV2 and TRBJ2-5; the match to TRBD1 covers 9 bases. After removal of 10 bases from V and 7 bases from J, the junction contained 10 bases not matched to a gene. The germline V gene has CDR1 SNHLY and CDR2 FYNNEI. There are 13 residues in the CDR3. CDR3 amino acids: CATKRGQGWTQYF. CDR3 nucleotide sequence: TGTGCCACTAAGAGAGGACAGGGGTGGACCCAGTACTTC.

This clone was counted once. V usage is TRBV4-1 and J usage is TRBJ2-5; possibly TRBD2 for D (6 bases). In germline, CDR1 is MGHRA, CDR2 YSYEKL. Trimming removed 5 bases at V and 5 bases at J, with 12 bases between. This CDR3 contains 13 residues. Here the CDR3 reads CASSGGTSETQYF. The CDR3 region has the DNA TGCGCCAGCAGCGGCGGGACGTCCGAGACCCAGTACTTC.

The chain is built from TRBV19 and TRBJ1-3, with D hard to call. Germline V gene data show CDR1 as LNHDA and CDR2 as SQIVND (reference sequence). Between the trimmed V and J ends, which lost 3 bases and 4 bases, there was a span of 4 bases. CDR3 length: 12 amino acids. Here the CDR3 reads CASSMGGNTIYF. In DNA form, the CDR3 reads TGTGCCAGTAGTATGGGCGGAAACACCATATATTTT.

This rearrangement joins TRBV7-8 to TRBJ1-1; the D gene is possibly TRBD1 (5 bases). The CDR3 has 13 amino acids. Germline V CDR1 and CDR2: SGHVS, FQNEAQ. V was shortened by 3 bases and J by 5 bases, with 10 bases between the two germline ends. CDR3 nucleotides: TGTGCCAGCAGCTTGCCAGGGTCAACTGAAGCTTTCTTT. Its protein product is CASSLPGSTEAFF. Using reference TRBV7-8 and TRBJ1-1 for the parts outside the CDR3, the full variable domain is GAGVSQSPRYKVAKRGQDVALRCDPISGHVSLFWYQQALGQGPEFLTYFQNEAQLDKSGLPSDRFFAERPEGSVSTLKIQRTQQEDSAVYLCASSLPGSTEAFFGQGTRLTVV.

The V gene is TRBV7-6, the J gene TRBJ2-7; tentatively, D is TRBD2 (5 bases). The germline V and J ends were trimmed by 5 bases and 1 base, with 15 bases remaining between them. CDR1 and CDR2 from the germline V gene are SGHVS and FNYEAQ. CDR3 length equals 15 residues. The CDR3 DNA follows: TGTGCCAGCAGCGTAGGAGGAGGCATGTCCTACGAGCAGTACTTC. It encodes CASSVGGGMSYEQYF.

CDR3 residues: CASSFPLAGGKNEQFF. In DNA form, the CDR3 reads TGTGCCAGCAGTTTCCCCCTAGCGGGAGGTAAGAATGAGCAGTTCTTC. The rearrangement uses TRBV6-5 and TRBJ2-1; TRBD2 agrees at 11 bases. The V gene's germline CDR1 is MNHEY and CDR2 SVGAGI. The CDR3 extends over 16 amino acids. Losses at the gene ends were 4 bases for V and 7 bases for J; bases not matched to a gene: 9.

The chain has TRBV6-5 and TRBJ1-3; 9 bases agree with TRBD1. Germline V lookup: CDR1 MNHEY, CDR2 SVGAGI. The CDR3 loop spans 15 amino acids. V shed 6 bases and J 3 bases; nucleotides not matched to a gene: 6. The CDR3 DNA reads as TGTGCCAGCAGCCGGACAGGGGCAGGTGGAAACACCATATATTTT. Translating it yields CASSRTGAGGNTIYF.

The chain recombines TRBV7-6 with TRBJ2-2, with TRBD1 matching over 7 bases. With V trimmed by 0 bases and J by 6 bases, 10 bases remained unmatched. Germline values: CDR1 SGHVS, CDR2 FNYEAQ. The CDR3 contains 17 residues. CDR3: CASSLARQGVKSGELFF. The DNA of the CDR3 is TGTGCCAGCAGCTTAGCGCGGCAGGGGGTAAAATCCGGGGAGCTGTTTTTT.

This chain joins TRBV9 and TRBJ1-1; perhaps TRBD1 as D (6 bases). The V end was cut by 4 bases, the J end by 6 bases, with 16 bases between. This CDR3 contains 14 residues. The germline gives CDR1 SGDLS, CDR2 YYNGEE. CDR3 sequence: CASSHYREIAEAFF. For the CDR3, the DNA is TGTGCCAGCAGCCATTACAGGGAAATTGCTGAAGCTTTCTTT.

As DNA, the CDR3 is TGTGCCACCAGCAGAGCGGGTGGGACAGGGATTGAAAAACTGTTTTTT. It codes for CATSRAGGTGIEKLFF. V usage is TRBV15 and J usage is TRBJ1-4; 9 bases agree with TRBD1. V shed 1 base and J 7 bases; nucleotides not matched to a gene: 7. In germline, CDR1 is LNHNV, CDR2 YYDKDF (reference sequence). The CDR3 is 16 amino acids.

This clone was found many times. This chain links TRBV7-9 with TRBJ2-1; maybe TRBD2 (5 bases). There are 14 residues in the CDR3. V was trimmed by 3 bases and J by 9 bases, leaving 15 bases between them. Germline-derived CDR1 and CDR2 are SEHNR and FQNEAQ (reference sequence). The CDR3 reads CASSFLSGSSEQFF. CDR3 bases: TGTGCCAGCAGCTTCCTCAGTGGGAGTAGTGAGCAGTTCTTC.

This chain uses TRBV5-4 with TRBJ2-5, with D maybe TRBD1 (5 bases). Trimming shortened V by 4 bases and J by 2 bases, and 15 bases separated the two germline ends. Germline V gene data show CDR1 as SGHNT and CDR2 as YYREEE (reference sequence). The CDR3 sequence is 15 residues long. CDR3 in DNA: TGTGCCAGCAGCCCCCCCGACAGACCACAAGAGACCCAGTACTTC. It encodes CASSPPDRPQETQYF.

J is TRBJ2-7 and V is TRBV13; 7 bases agree with TRBD2. Unmatched junction bases numbered 5, after V lost 0 bases and J lost 0 bases. The CDR3 contains 16 residues. Germline-derived CDR1 and CDR2 are PRHDT and FYEKMQ (reference sequence). The CDR3 sequence: CASSLGPGRSSYEQYF. CDR3 in DNA: TGTGCCAGCAGCTTAGGACCCGGGAGGAGCTCCTACGAGCAGTACTTC.

V and J are TRBV6-6 and TRBJ1-1; 8 nucleotides match TRBD1. With 5 bases clipped from V and 4 bases from J, the junction kept 15 bases outside the gene matches. Germline loops: CDR1 MNHNY, CDR2 SVGAGI (reference sequence). CDR3 size: 17 residues. For the CDR3, the DNA is TGTGCCAGCAGTCCGCGGACAGGGAGTATATTATCCACTGAAGCTTTCTTT. It translates to CASSPRTGSILSTEAFF.

The chain recombines TRBV9 with TRBJ1-1; 7 bases map to TRBD1. The CDR3 has 15 residues. Losses at the gene ends were 3 bases for V and 1 base for J; bases not matched to a gene: 6. CDR1 is SGDLS, CDR2 YYNGEE, per germline. The CDR3 sequence: CASSERTGTNTEAFF. The CDR3 DNA reads TGTGCCAGCAGCGAGAGGACAGGCACGAACACTGAAGCTTTCTTT.

The rearrangement uses TRBV6-2 or TRBV6-3 and TRBJ2-1, with no clear D. V lost 0 bases and J lost 4, with 7 bases in between. This CDR3 spans 14 amino acids. Germline CDR1 and CDR2: MNHEY and SVGEGT. CDR3 sequence (DNA): TGTGCCAGCAGTTACTCAGACACTTACAATGAGCAGTTCTTC. It translates to CASSYSDTYNEQFF.

V usage is TRBV2 and J usage is TRBJ2-7; 7 bases are shared with TRBD1. Germline V CDR1 and CDR2: SNHLY, FYNNEI. The CDR3 has 14 amino acids. With V trimmed by 8 bases and J by 5 bases, 12 bases remained unmatched. The CDR3 spells CASFPTKGGDEQYF. CDR3 DNA sequence: TGTGCCAGCTTCCCTACTAAAGGGGGCGACGAGCAGTACTTC.

The chain is built from TRBV7-2 and TRBJ2-4; D perhaps matches TRBD1 (5 bases). CDR3 length: 16 amino acids. V was clipped by 4 bases and J by 1 base, with 14 bases between them. CDR1 and CDR2 (germline): SGHTA, FQGNSA. This CDR3 reads CASSSQGGRAKNIQYF. Written as DNA, the CDR3 is TGTGCCAGCAGCTCTCAGGGTGGCAGGGCCAAAAACATTCAGTACTTC. The whole variable domain, filled in from reference TRBV7-2 and TRBJ2-4, reads GAGVSQSPSNKVTEKGKDVELRCDPISGHTALYWYRQSLGQGLEFLIYFQGNSAPDKSGLPSDRFSAERTGGSVSTLTIQRTQQEDSAVYLCASSSQGGRAKNIQYFGAGTRLSVL.